This T cell receptor beta chain was documented in a study of cytomegalovirus exposure and HLA in healthy donors. Trimming removed 4 bases at V and 2 bases at J, with 7 bases between. The CDR3 loop spans 13 amino acids. Looked up from germline, CDR1 is MNHEY and CDR2 is SMNVEV (reference sequence). Repertoires were generated with immunoSEQ multiplex PCR, while TCRdb's copy carries only in-frame clones and drops some. The sample lists 150,000 to 200,000 clones; about 85% were seen once. The clonotype was recovered from a young man in good health and CMV-seropositive. Material for sequencing was PBMCs. The genes are TRBV27 and TRBJ2-3; unclear D gene. CDR3 amino acids: CASSSPYTDTQYF. In DNA, the CDR3 is TGTGCCAGCAGTTCGCCCTACACAGATACGCAGTATTTT.